This T cell receptor (beta chain) was found in a study of shared clonotypes between healthy human individuals. About the study: Two women and a few men aged 18 to 49 served as donors.

Comment on this clone: Its antigen remains unidentified.

Findings of the study overall: A few donors showed sharing of approximately 5% of naive CD4 clonotypes.

Clones were sequenced by immunoSEQ multiplex PCR, and TCRdb holds only the in-frame ones, with some missing. The profile shows over a million clones, around four fifths of them singletons. Germline V gives CDR1 MGHRA, CDR2 YSYEKL. V was shortened by 0 bases and J by 7 bases, with 6 bases between the two germline ends. CDR3 length: 12 residues. The gene calls are TRBV4-1 and TRBJ2-5; D gene uncertain. The sequenced sample was memory CD4+ T cells sorted from blood. Subset in this sample: CD45RA-negative fraction. This clonotype was sampled from a man aged 18 to 29 in good health. CDR3 sequence (DNA): TGCGCCAGCAGCCAAGAAGTTGGGACCCAGTACTTC. Amino acids: CASSQEVGTQYF.